Listed here are 30 T cell receptor beta chains from one sample, sequenced in a study of blood T cell repertoires in COVID-19. The data were produced by immunoSEQ multiplex PCR, yet TCRdb's version contains in-frame clones alone and is incomplete. The repertoire holds about 250,000 clones, with roughly 85% as singletons. Sequenced input: PBMCs or T cells enriched from blood (not recorded which). The source of these receptors is a woman aged 50 to 60 with acute COVID-19.

This chain links TRBV7-8 with TRBJ1-2; D is possibly TRBD1 (6 bases). With 3 bases removed from V and 5 bases from J, the gap between germline ends came to 16 bases. Germline V CDR1 and CDR2: SGHVS, FQNEAQ. The CDR3 length is 15 residues. The CDR3: CASSFKEAGTYGYTF. DNA for the CDR3: TGTGCCAGCAGCTTCAAAGAGGCAGGGACATATGGCTACACCTTC.

V gene TRBV18 combines with J gene TRBJ2-7; 10 nucleotides line up with TRBD2. Trimming at V came to 6 bases and at J to 2 bases, leaving 1 base not matched to a gene. This CDR3 is built from 13 residues. The germline gives CDR1 KGHSH, CDR2 LQKENI. CDR3 protein: CASSLAGAYEQYF. The CDR3 DNA reads TGTGCCAGCTCGCTAGCGGGGGCCTACGAGCAGTACTTC.

The rearrangement uses TRBV5-4 and TRBJ1-1; tentative D call: TRBD1 (6 bases). With 1 base removed from V and 0 bases from J, the gap between germline ends came to 10 bases. The CDR3 loop spans 15 amino acids. The germline gives CDR1 SGHNT, CDR2 YYREEE (reference sequence). The CDR3 nucleotides read TGTGCCAGCAGCTTGAAGGGACACATGAACACTGAAGCTTTCTTT. Translation: CASSLKGHMNTEAFF.

This rearrangement joins TRBV29-1 to TRBJ2-5, with 8 bases identical to TRBD2. Germline V gene lookup returns CDR1 SQVTM and CDR2 ANQGSEA. This CDR3 spans 15 amino acids. V dropped 2 bases and J dropped 3; count of bases not matched to a gene: 8. The CDR3 here is CSVEFWRGDKETQYF. The CDR3 coding sequence is TGCAGCGTTGAATTCTGGCGGGGGGACAAAGAGACCCAGTACTTC.

The chain combines TRBV19 with TRBJ2-7; weak D call: TRBD2 (5 bases). Germline-derived CDR1 and CDR2 are LNHDA and SQIVND (reference sequence). V dropped 6 bases and J dropped 2 bases, with 17 bases sitting between them. The CDR3 has 15 residues. CDR3 sequence: CASRDGPGGTYEQYF. The CDR3 DNA follows: TGTGCCAGTAGAGACGGGCCTGGAGGAACCTACGAGCAGTACTTC.

The chain is built from TRBV7-6 and TRBJ2-3, with 10 nucleotides matching TRBD2. CDR3 length equals 14 residues. V lost 11 bases, J lost 1 base, and 6 bases stayed unmatched. CDR1 and CDR2 from the germline V gene are SGHVS and FNYEAQ. The CDR3 spells CACSSGGGTDTQYF. CDR3 in DNA: TGTGCCTGCTCGAGCGGGGGGGGCACAGATACGCAGTATTTT. Complete variable domain (other parts from reference TRBV7-6 and TRBJ2-3): GAGVSQSPRYKVTKRGQDVALRCDPISGHVSLYWYRQALGQGPEFLTYFNYEAQQDKSGLPNDRFSAERPEGSISTLTIQRTEQRDSAMYRCACSSGGGTDTQYFGPGTRLTVL.

This chain joins TRBV27 and TRBJ2-2; 11 bases map to TRBD1. The CDR3 totals 15 residues. Per the germline V gene, CDR1 is MNHEY and CDR2 is SMNVEV (reference sequence). The V gene end was trimmed by 6 bases and the J gene end by 6 bases; junction bases not matched to a gene: 6. The DNA of the CDR3 is TGTGCCAGCAGGAACCGGGACAGGGGGTCCGGGGAGCTGTTTTTT. This encodes CASRNRDRGSGELFF.

The V gene is TRBV18, the J gene TRBJ2-7, with 11 nucleotides matching TRBD1. The CDR3 runs to 14 residues. CDR1 is KGHSH and CDR2 is LQKENI in the germline V gene. Unmatched junction bases numbered 3, after V lost 7 bases and J lost 1 base. The CDR3 sequence is CASFGQGASYEQYF. The CDR3 DNA follows: TGTGCCAGCTTCGGACAGGGGGCATCCTACGAGCAGTACTTC.

This clone was picked up one time. The gene calls are TRBV2 and TRBJ2-7; D might be TRBD1 (6 bases). This CDR3 spans 12 amino acids. Trimming pared 10 bases from V and 5 bases from J, leaving 15 bases between. CDR1 and CDR2 from the germline V gene are SNHLY and FYNNEI. CDR3 DNA sequence: TGTGCCACTAAGTGGAGGACAGACGAGCAGTACTTC. Amino acid sequence: CATKWRTDEQYF.

This clone was counted between two and nine times. This chain joins TRBV14 and TRBJ1-1, with D possibly being TRBD1 (6 bases). Deletions cut 1 base from V and 1 base from J, with 10 bases between. The germline CDR1 and CDR2 sequences are SGHDN and FVKESK. The CDR3 sequence is 15 residues long. In nucleotides, the CDR3 is TGTGCCAGCAGCCAAGGCAGGGGACAGAACACTGAAGCTTTCTTT. It specifies CASSQGRGQNTEAFF. The full variable domain, in which reference TRBV14 and TRBJ1-1 provide the parts outside the CDR3, is EAGVTQFPSHSVIEKGQTVTLRCDPISGHDNLYWYRRVMGKEIKFLLHFVKESKQDESGMPNNRFLAERTGGTYSTLKVQPAELEDSGVYFCASSQGRGQNTEAFFGQGTRLTVV.

The chain has TRBV7-6 and TRBJ1-1, with a possible D match to TRBD1 (6 bases). CDR1 SGHVS and CDR2 FNYEAQ come from the germline V gene. Trimming took off 7 bases at V and 4 bases at J, with 16 bases between the two ends. This CDR3 comprises 14 residues. The CDR3, as DNA: TGTGCCAGCACCCCGACAGGACCTACCACTGAAGCTTTCTTT. It encodes CASTPTGPTTEAFF.

The J gene is TRBJ2-1, the V gene TRBV4-2; unclear D gene. This CDR3 is built from 13 residues. CDR1 LGHNA and CDR2 YNFKEQ come from the germline V gene. V was pared by 0 bases and J by 9 bases, with 9 bases between. The CDR3 region has the DNA TGTGCCAGCAGCCAAGAAACATTTCCTGAGCAGTTCTTC. Amino acid sequence: CASSQETFPEQFF.

The chain employs TRBV6-1 and TRBJ1-1; maybe TRBD1 (6 bases). With 1 base removed from V and 3 bases from J, the gap between germline ends came to 15 bases. CDR3 length: 16 residues. The V gene's germline CDR1 is MNHNS and CDR2 SASEGT. The CDR3 DNA sequence: TGTGCCAGCAGTGAAGGAGGGAGGGACATGGACACTGAAGCTTTCTTT. Amino acids: CASSEGGRDMDTEAFF.

The chain couples TRBV12-5 to TRBJ2-5; no reliable D call. Germline-derived CDR1 and CDR2 are LGHNT and FRNRAP. CDR3 length: 14 amino acids. The V end lost 0 bases, the J end lost 4 bases, and 9 bases lay between the germline ends. CDR3 coding DNA: TGTGCTAGTGGTTTGGTACCTAGTGGAGAGACCCAGTACTTC. This sequence encodes CASGLVPSGETQYF.

This clone came up once. This rearrangement joins TRBV13 to TRBJ1-2; TRBD1 agrees at 10 bases. This CDR3 is built from 15 residues. Trimming at V came to 4 bases and at J to 3 bases, leaving 5 bases not matched to a gene. In germline, CDR1 is PRHDT, CDR2 FYEKMQ (reference sequence). CDR3 coding DNA: TGTGCCAGCAGCTCTGCCGGGACAGGGGACTATGGCTACACCTTC. Translating gives CASSSAGTGDYGYTF.

The chain carries TRBV11-2 and TRBJ2-3; a possible D gene is TRBD2 (5 bases). V was clipped by 5 bases and J by 6 bases, with 12 bases between them. Germline-derived CDR1 and CDR2 are SGHAT and FQNNGV. CDR3 length: 13 residues. CDR3 region: CASSPYTGDTQYF. CDR3 sequence (DNA): TGTGCCAGCAGCCCTTACACGGGGGATACGCAGTATTTT.

The V and J genes are TRBV9 and TRBJ2-2, with D tentatively TRBD2 (6 bases). Trimming took off 4 bases at V and 5 bases at J, with 12 bases between the two ends. Germline CDR1 SGDLS, CDR2 YYNGEE. The CDR3 consists of 14 residues. DNA for the CDR3: TGTGCCAGCAGCCTCATGAGCGGGACCGGGGAGCTGTTTTTT. This encodes CASSLMSGTGELFF. The variable domain in full, completed from reference TRBV9 and TRBJ2-2, reads DSGVTQTPKHLITATGQRVTLRCSPRSGDLSVYWYQQSLDQGLQFLIQYYNGEERAKGNILERFSAQQFPDLHSELNLSSLELGDSALYFCASSLMSGTGELFFGEGSRLTVL.

The chain employs TRBV24-1 and TRBJ2-1, with D unclear. Trimming left V 1 base short and J 5 bases short, with 8 bases between. CDR3 length equals 14 residues. In germline, CDR1 is KGHDR, CDR2 SFDVKD. The DNA for the CDR3 is TGTGCCACCAGTGATTTACACAGCAACAATGAGCAGTTCTTC. Protein: CATSDLHSNNEQFF.

This clone was recorded once. The chain combines TRBV11-2 with TRBJ1-4; the match to TRBD1 covers 7 bases. V lost 6 bases to trimming and J lost 5 bases; unmatched junction nucleotides: 6. Germline V gene sequence: CDR1 SGHAT, CDR2 FQNNGV. The CDR3 consists of 14 residues. The CDR3: CASSRGQLNEKLFF. The CDR3 DNA is TGTGCCAGCAGTAGGGGACAGCTCAATGAAAAACTGTTTTTT.

The chain recombines TRBV7-2 with TRBJ2-2, with D possibly being TRBD1 (5 bases). CDR3 length: 16 amino acids. Per the germline V gene, CDR1 is SGHTA and CDR2 is FQGNSA. Trimming took off 0 bases at V and 3 bases at J, with 11 bases between the two ends. The CDR3 nucleotides read TGTGCCAGCAGCTTAGCGGGGCCTGCGTACACCGGGGAGCTGTTTTTT. This gives the protein CASSLAGPAYTGELFF.

The rearrangement links TRBV2 to TRBJ2-3; 7 bases are a match to TRBD2. V gave up 7 bases and J gave up 0 bases; unmatched junction bases: 1. This CDR3 comprises 13 residues. Germline lookup yields CDR1 SNHLY and CDR2 FYNNEI. The CDR3 DNA reads as TGTGCCAGCAAGCGGGACAGCACAGATACGCAGTATTTT. This translates into CASKRDSTDTQYF.

The rearrangement links TRBV7-2 to TRBJ1-2, with 9 nucleotides matching TRBD1. CDR3 length: 14 amino acids. Germline CDR1 and CDR2: SGHTA and FQGNSA. The J segment lost 2 bases and the V segment lost 5 bases, leaving 3 bases of the junction unmatched. This chain's CDR3 is CASSRDRANYGYTF. The CDR3 DNA is TGTGCCAGCAGCCGGGACAGGGCCAACTATGGCTACACCTTC.

Note on this clone: At the DNA level, this CDR3 is encoded by other sequences in the same sample as well. The V gene is TRBV11-2, the J gene TRBJ1-1; 9 positions agree with TRBD1. CDR1 and CDR2 (germline): SGHAT, FQNNGV. V shed 6 bases, J shed 1 base, and the junction held 3 bases outside the gene matches. This CDR3 comprises 14 residues. The CDR3 region is CASSLGQGNTEAFF. The CDR3 DNA follows: TGTGCCAGCAGTTTGGGACAGGGGAACACTGAAGCTTTCTTT.

The CDR3 nucleotides are TGCGCCAGCAGCTTAGAGGGAGTCTCGGATTCACCCCTCCACTTT. It codes for CASSLEGVSDSPLHF. The chain couples TRBV5-1 to TRBJ1-6; D gene unclear. This CDR3 comprises 15 residues. The germline V gene encodes CDR1 SGHRS and CDR2 YFSETQ. Trimming stripped 2 bases from V and 8 bases from J, with 14 bases between.

The gene calls are TRBV20-1 and TRBJ2-5; D remains ambiguous. CDR1 is DFQATT, CDR2 SNEGSKA, per germline (reference sequence). Trimming removed 5 bases from V and 4 bases from J, with 8 bases in between. This CDR3 has 11 residues. The CDR3 region is CSAPSGETQYF. The CDR3 DNA follows: TGCAGTGCTCCTTCCGGAGAGACCCAGTACTTC.

This chain links TRBV7-9 with TRBJ2-6; 12 bases match TRBD2. The CDR3 has 18 amino acids. The junction had 6 bases not matched to a gene; V was cut back by 5 bases and J by 1 base. Germline assignment: CDR1 SEHNR and CDR2 FQNEAQ (reference sequence). The CDR3 is CASSPRTSGDSGANVLTF. In DNA form, the CDR3 reads TGTGCCAGCAGCCCGAGGACTAGCGGGGATTCTGGGGCCAACGTCCTGACTTTC.

V and J are TRBV9 and TRBJ1-6; 9 positions match TRBD1. From germline, CDR1 is SGDLS and CDR2 YYNGEE. The CDR3 consists of 15 residues. Trimming cost V 2 bases and J 8 bases; bases outside gene matches: 5. The CDR3, as DNA: TGTGCCAGCAGCGTCCAACAGGGGGCCGATTCACCCCTCCACTTT. Its protein is CASSVQQGADSPLHF. Variable domain in full (rest from reference TRBV9 and TRBJ1-6): DSGVTQTPKHLITATGQRVTLRCSPRSGDLSVYWYQQSLDQGLQFLIQYYNGEERAKGNILERFSAQQFPDLHSELNLSSLELGDSALYFCASSVQQGADSPLHFGNGTRLTVT.

The V gene is TRBV19, the J gene TRBJ1-5; D not resolved. Trimming removed 3 bases from V and 4 bases from J, with 10 bases in between. Germline V gene lookup returns CDR1 LNHDA and CDR2 SQIVND (reference sequence). The CDR3 has 14 amino acids. The CDR3 reads CASSILLWNQPQHF. DNA of the CDR3: TGTGCCAGTAGTATCCTCCTATGGAATCAGCCCCAGCATTTT.

The V gene is TRBV18, the J gene TRBJ1-2; D might be TRBD1 (5 bases). CDR1 KGHSH and CDR2 LQKENI come from the germline V gene. The CDR3 totals 13 residues. The V end lost 2 bases, the J end lost 2 bases, and 6 bases lay between the germline ends. Here the CDR3 DNA reads TGTGCCAGCTCACCAGCAGGGAACTATGGCTACACCTTC. Translating gives CASSPAGNYGYTF.

V is TRBV7-9 and J is TRBJ1-2; D is ambiguous. CDR3 length equals 14 residues. Trimming shortened V by 7 bases and J by 8 bases, and 20 bases separated the two germline ends. Germline-derived CDR1 and CDR2 are SEHNR and FQNEAQ (reference sequence). The CDR3 here is CASMRRGAIDGYTF. For the CDR3, the DNA is TGTGCCAGCATGCGGAGAGGAGCAATCGACGGCTACACCTTC.